A selection of T cell receptor beta chains follows, all from one sample in a study of CD8+ T cells in alopecia areata. Generated by immunoSEQ multiplex PCR, the TCRdb table keeps only in-frame clones and is missing some. The table includes 150,000 to 200,000 clones, under 80% detected once. This sample comprised CD4+ T cells sorted from blood, obtained at week 49, from a patient treated with tofacitinib. The receptors stem from a human donor with alopecia areata. The CDR3 runs from the conserved cysteine through the conserved F or W. Each record gives: D gene, V gene, J gene, CDR3 length, clone size, CDR3 DNA, CDR3 protein. D genes are given only for firm matches. Clone size is not always given. Where it is, it says once, few, many or a class for expanded clones.

>TRBD1|TRBV19|TRBJ1-2|16|many
TGTGCCAGTAGATTAGCCGACACAGGGGGTTCCTATGGCTACACCTTC
CASRLADTGGSYGYTF
>NA|TRBV7-3|TRBJ1-2|14|few
TGTGCCAGCAGCTTAAATGCTGGCAGGTCTAACCAATACTTC
CASSLNAGRSNQYF
>NA|TRBV4-3|TRBJ1-2|13|NA
TGCGCCAGCAGCCAGCTGCGGGGGCATGGCTACACCTTC
CASSQLRGHGYTF
>NA|TRBV29-1|TRBJ1-2|13|few
TGCAGCGCCTGGCGGGGGGCTGTAGGCGGCTACACCTTC
CSAWRGAVGGYTF
>NA|TRBV5-1|TRBJ2-7|15|NA
TGCGCCAGCAGCGCAATGGCGGGGACTGGCTACGAGCAGTACTTC
CASSAMAGTGYEQYF
>NA|TRBV30|TRBJ2-7|11|few
TGTGCCTGGAGATACAGGGACGAGCAGTACTTC
CAWRYRDEQYF
>NA|TRBV5-7|TRBJ1-5|15|once
TGTGCCAGCAGCTTGGCCCCAGGACCCAATCAGCCCCAGCATTTT
CASSLAPGPNQPQHF
>NA|TRBV20-1|TRBJ1-2|11|many
TGCAGTGCTATTATTGACTATGGCTACACCTTC
CSAIIDYGYTF
>TRBD2|TRBV4-3|TRBJ2-1|14|NA
TGCGCCAGCAGCCAAAGACTAGCGGGGGGCCTACCGTTCTTC
CASSQRLAGGLPFF
>TRBD1|TRBV10-3|TRBJ2-7|14|NA
TGTGCCATCAGTCCACAGGGGGCTGATTACGAGCAGTACTTC
CAISPQGADYEQYF
>NA|TRBV29-1|TRBJ1-1|12|NA
TGCAGCGTCTTGGACGTGGGCACTGAAGCTTTCTTT
CSVLDVGTEAFF
>NA|TRBV2|TRBJ2-7|12|NA
TGTGCCAGCAGTGAACATGGTTACGAGCAGTACTTC
CASSEHGYEQYF
>TRBD1|TRBV6-5|TRBJ2-3|14|NA
TGTGCCAGCAACTGGGACAGGTTGTCAGATACGCAGTATTTT
CASNWDRLSDTQYF
>TRBD1|TRBV2|TRBJ2-7|16|NA
TGTGCCAGCAGAGCGGCGACAGGGGGATTTTCCTACGAGCAGTACTTC
CASRAATGGFSYEQYF
>TRBD1|TRBV25-1|TRBJ1-6|14|few
TGTGCCACCGCCGGGACAGGGGAGAATTCACCCCTCCACTTT
CATAGTGENSPLHF